The 21 T cell receptor beta chains reported below all come from one sample, sequenced in a study of cytomegalovirus exposure and HLA in healthy donors. PCR employed 60 Vbeta and 13 Jbeta primers. Clones were sequenced by immunoSEQ multiplex PCR, and TCRdb holds only the in-frame ones, with some missing. This table lists approximately 140,000 clones. Sequencing was done on a sample of PBMCs. The source of these receptors is a woman aged 50 to 60 in good health and CMV-seronegative.

CDR3 bases: TGTGCCAGCAGCCGGCAGACGGGAGCCAATTCACCCCTCCACTTT. Its translation: CASSRQTGANSPLHF. The J gene is TRBJ1-6, the V gene TRBV5-6; no firm D call. CDR3 length equals 15 residues. CDR1 SGHDT and CDR2 YYEEEE come from the germline V gene. V gave up 4 bases and J gave up 7 bases, with 15 bases separating them.

The genes are TRBV6-5 and TRBJ1-2; 9 positions match TRBD1. The CDR3 sequence is 13 residues long. Per germline, CDR1 MNHEY and CDR2 SVGAGI. V gave up 4 bases and J gave up 12 bases; unmatched junction bases: 9. Here the CDR3 reads CASSSPGTGSHTF. CDR3 bases: TGTGCCAGCAGTTCGCCCGGGACAGGGTCTCACACCTTC.

DNA for the CDR3: TGCAGCGTTGAAGTGACAGGGGCTCAGAACACCGGGGAGCTGTTTTTT. Protein sequence: CSVEVTGAQNTGELFF. The V call is TRBV29-1, the J call TRBJ2-2, with 8 bases lining up with TRBD1. The length of the CDR3 is 16 residues. CDR1 is SQVTM and CDR2 is ANQGSEA in the germline V gene. Losses at the gene ends were 1 base for V and 1 base for J; bases not matched to a gene: 5.

The chain joins TRBV4-3 to TRBJ1-1; D is perhaps TRBD1 (6 bases). The V gene lost 4 bases and the J gene lost 7 bases, with 19 bases spanning the gap. CDR3 length: 15 amino acids. Germline CDR1 reads LGHNA; CDR2 reads YSLEER. This chain's CDR3 is CASSPSPQGLDEAFF. The CDR3 DNA reads TGCGCCAGCAGCCCAAGCCCACAGGGATTGGATGAAGCTTTCTTT.

The genes are TRBV7-3 and TRBJ2-3, with D maybe TRBD2 (5 bases). V was clipped by 5 bases and J by 6 bases, with 15 bases between them. The CDR3 is made up of 14 amino acids. The germline CDR1 and CDR2 sequences are SGHTA and FQGTGA. The CDR3 spells CASSPGHSSDTQYF. CDR3 coding DNA: TGTGCCAGCAGCCCCGGGCACTCTAGCGATACGCAGTATTTT. The full variable domain, its missing parts supplied by reference TRBV7-3 and TRBJ2-3, is GAGVSQTPSNKVTEKGKYVELRCDPISGHTALYWYRQSLGQGPEFLIYFQGTGAADDSGLPNDRFFAVRPEGSVSTLKIQRTERGDSAVYLCASSPGHSSDTQYFGPGTRLTVL.

This rearrangement joins TRBV15 to TRBJ2-1; the D is unclear. Germline CDR1 LNHNV, CDR2 YYDKDF (reference sequence). The ends were cut back, 1 base at V and 3 bases at J, with 7 bases in the middle. The CDR3 is 14 amino acids. CDR3 loop: CATSRGGGYNEQFF. In nucleotides, the CDR3 is TGTGCCACCAGCAGAGGAGGCGGCTACAATGAGCAGTTCTTC. Based on the CDR3 plus reference TRBV15 and TRBJ2-1, the full variable domain is DAMVIQNPRYQVTQFGKPVTLSCSQTLNHNVMYWYQQKSSQAPKLLFHYYDKDFNNEADTPDNFQSRRPNTSFCFLDIRSPGLGDTAMYLCATSRGGGYNEQFFGPGTRLTVL.

The chain joins TRBV7-9 to TRBJ2-1; 12 bases are a match to TRBD2. This CDR3 spans 18 amino acids. Germline V gene data show CDR1 as SEHNR and CDR2 as FQNEAQ (reference sequence). The junction had 12 bases not matched to a gene; V was cut back by 4 bases and J by 5 bases. The CDR3 DNA sequence: TGTGCCAGCAGCTCGAGAGGGTCTTGGACTAGCGGGAACAATGAGCAGTTCTTC. Protein sequence: CASSSRGSWTSGNNEQFF.

V and J are TRBV7-8 and TRBJ2-5; weak D call: TRBD1 (5 bases). This CDR3 has 13 residues. Per germline, CDR1 SGHVS and CDR2 FQNEAQ. Trimming took off 8 bases at V and 0 bases at J, with 10 bases between the two ends. CDR3 protein: CASGSGYQETQYF. In DNA, the CDR3 is TGTGCCAGCGGTTCAGGGTACCAAGAGACCCAGTACTTC.

V gene TRBV28 combines with J gene TRBJ2-7; no clear D gene. The ends were cut back, 7 bases at V and 0 bases at J, with 13 bases in the middle. CDR3 size: 14 residues. Germline-derived CDR1 and CDR2 are MDHEN and SYDVKM. The CDR3 protein is CASINSFPSYEQYF. CDR3 coding DNA: TGTGCCAGCATAAACAGCTTTCCCTCCTACGAGCAGTACTTC.

This sequence joins TRBV7-9 and TRBJ2-2; a weak D match, TRBD2 (5 bases). The germline CDR1 and CDR2 sequences are SEHNR and FQNEAQ (reference sequence). The CDR3 has 13 amino acids. V lost 5 bases to trimming and J lost 6 bases, with 10 bases between them. In DNA, the CDR3 is TGTGCCAGCAGCCTTGCGGGCGCCGGGGAGCTGTTTTTT. Translated: CASSLAGAGELFF.

The chain uses TRBV15 and TRBJ1-1; D gene unclear. Germline V CDR1 and CDR2: LNHNV, YYDKDF (reference sequence). Trimming took off 0 bases at V and 4 bases at J, with 12 bases between the two ends. The CDR3 is 15 amino acids. DNA of the CDR3: TGTGCCACCAGCAGAGATCCCCGGGTTGGCACTGAAGCTTTCTTT. Its protein product is CATSRDPRVGTEAFF.

The chain uses TRBV7-2 and TRBJ1-2, with no clear D. Per the germline V gene, CDR1 is SGHTA and CDR2 is FQGNSA. The CDR3 loop spans 12 amino acids. Trimming stripped 4 bases from V and 2 bases from J, with 5 bases between. CDR3 coding DNA: TGTGCCAGCAGCTCGGTGAACTATGGCTACACCTTC. Its protein is CASSSVNYGYTF. Full variable domain (outside the CDR3, taken from reference TRBV7-2 and TRBJ1-2): GAGVSQSPSNKVTEKGKDVELRCDPISGHTALYWYRQSLGQGLEFLIYFQGNSAPDKSGLPSDRFSAERTGGSVSTLTIQRTQQEDSAVYLCASSSVNYGYTFGSGTRLTVV.

To note about this clone: Other DNA sequences from this sample encode an identical CDR3 as well. The rearrangement joins TRBV28 to TRBJ2-7; D is perhaps TRBD1 (5 bases). CDR1 MDHEN and CDR2 SYDVKM come from the germline V gene. V was trimmed by 3 bases and J by 0 bases, leaving 12 bases between them. This CDR3 has 15 residues. The CDR3 region is CASSFGTGFSYEQYF. CDR3 coding DNA: TGTGCCAGCAGTTTTGGCACAGGATTCTCCTACGAGCAGTACTTC. The whole variable domain, filled in from reference TRBV28 and TRBJ2-7, reads DVKVTQSSRYLVKRTGEKVFLECVQDMDHENMFWYRQDPGLGLRLIYFSYDVKMKEKGDIPEGYSVSREKKERFSLILESASTNQTSMYLCASSFGTGFSYEQYFGPGTRLTVT.

The chain links TRBV18 to TRBJ2-3, with 9 positions matching TRBD1. The junction had 7 bases not matched to a gene; V was cut back by 3 bases and J by 3 bases. Germline CDR1 and CDR2: KGHSH and LQKENI. This CDR3 contains 16 residues. Here the CDR3 reads CASSPVIGQGTDTQYF. CDR3 bases: TGTGCCAGCTCACCCGTTATTGGACAGGGGACAGATACGCAGTATTTT.

The rearrangement uses TRBV9 and TRBJ1-1, with D unresolved. CDR3 length: 13 amino acids. Germline values: CDR1 SGDLS, CDR2 YYNGEE. V was clipped by 4 bases and J by 3 bases, with 10 bases between them. This chain's CDR3 is CASSSRGYTEAFF. For the CDR3, the DNA is TGTGCCAGCAGCTCCCGGGGTTACACTGAAGCTTTCTTT.

The rearrangement joins TRBV4-3 to TRBJ2-3, with 12 bases fitting TRBD2. Germline trimming cut 0 bases from V and 5 bases from J; bases unmatched to any gene: 3. Germline lookup yields CDR1 LGHNA and CDR2 YSLEER. The CDR3 contains 16 residues. The CDR3 spells CASSQDLGLAGDTQYF. The DNA for the CDR3 is TGCGCCAGCAGCCAAGACCTGGGACTAGCGGGAGATACGCAGTATTTT.

This chain uses TRBV9 with TRBJ2-5; 9 bases fit TRBD2. Trimming took 2 bases from V and 3 from J; bases not matched to a gene: 2. The germline V gene encodes CDR1 SGDLS and CDR2 YYNGEE. The CDR3 is made up of 14 amino acids. The CDR3, as DNA: TGTGCCAGCAGCGTCGGCGGGAGGGAAGAGACCCAGTACTTC. This sequence encodes CASSVGGREETQYF.

The chain joins TRBV14 to TRBJ1-3; D is undetermined. This CDR3 has 15 amino acids. Per germline, CDR1 SGHDN and CDR2 FVKESK. V gave up 6 bases and J gave up 0 bases, with 12 bases separating them. CDR3 sequence: CASSQRAYSGNTIYF. In nucleotides, the CDR3 is TGTGCCAGCAGTCAACGAGCCTACTCTGGAAACACCATATATTTT.

The chain has TRBV19 and TRBJ2-1; D unclear. Between the trimmed V and J ends, which lost 3 bases and 5 bases, there was a span of 5 bases. Germline V gene data show CDR1 as LNHDA and CDR2 as SQIVND (reference sequence). CDR3 size: 12 residues. DNA of the CDR3: TGTGCCAGTAGTATCAGTAACAATGAGCAGTTCTTC. Encoded protein: CASSISNNEQFF.

The CDR3 spells CAWSVRGTDTQYF. The CDR3 nucleotides are TGTGCCTGGAGTGTACGCGGTACAGATACGCAGTATTTT. V usage is TRBV30 and J usage is TRBJ2-3; unclear D gene. Trimming cost V 0 bases and J 3 bases, with 7 bases left between them. CDR1 is GTSNPN, CDR2 SVGIG, per germline (reference sequence). This CDR3 region has 13 residues.

The rearrangement links TRBV29-1 to TRBJ1-4; D is unclear. The V end was cut by 6 bases, the J end by 6 bases, with 14 bases between. This CDR3 is 13 amino acids long. CDR1 SQVTM and CDR2 ANQGSEA come from the germline V gene. The CDR3 region has the DNA TGCAGCGTCCGGGGAGATGGGTATGAAAAACTGTTTTTT. Translation: CSVRGDGYEKLFF.